This T cell receptor beta chain was retrieved from a study of blood T cell repertoires in COVID-19. Study overall: Researchers got acute and convalescent COVID-19 samples from the United States, Italy and Spain. Sources were T cells, B-cell-depleted T cells, or PBMCs; the material itself was cDNA or gDNA.

The protocol was immunoSEQ multiplex PCR, while the TCRdb copy is restricted to in-frame clones and leaves out a portion. The sample includes roughly 120,000 clones, about 79% of them seen just once. Trimming took 3 bases from V and 1 from J; bases not matched to a gene: 6. This CDR3 contains 16 residues. Germline CDR1 is KGHSH and CDR2 is LQKENI. This TCR derives from a woman at least 80 years old with active or convalescent COVID-19. The genes are TRBV18 and TRBJ2-3; 8 positions match TRBD2. The sample consisted of peripheral blood. The DNA of the CDR3 is TGTGCCAGCTCACCGTGGCGGGAGGCGCGCACAGATACGCAGTATTTT. This codes for CASSPWREARTDTQYF.